Presented here are 18 T cell receptor beta chains from one specimen sequenced in a study of T cell responses to AZD1222 COVID-19 vaccine. Assay used: immunoSEQ multiplex PCR; TCRdb lists only in-frame clones, some missing. The data show roughly 91,000 clones, about 92% seen once. The sequencing here drew on peripheral blood, taken on day 0 of AZD1222 vaccination. Source of these receptors: an adult in good health.

In its sample, this clone was seen a few times. J is TRBJ1-6 and V is TRBV6-6, with D possibly TRBD1 on 5 matching bases. The ends were cut back, 5 bases at V and 1 base at J, with 21 bases in the middle. CDR3 length: 19 residues. The V gene's germline CDR1 is MNHNY and CDR2 SVGAGI (reference sequence). CDR3 DNA sequence: TGTGCCAGCAGTCGCACCGCCCCCGGGGGGTTGTCCTATAATTCACCCCTCCACTTT. Amino acids: CASSRTAPGGLSYNSPLHF.

The CDR3 loop is CASSQDRAGSTDTQYF. The CDR3 DNA follows: TGCGCCAGCAGCCAAGATCGGGCAGGAAGCACAGATACGCAGTATTTT. This rearrangement joins TRBV4-1 to TRBJ2-3; D remains ambiguous. The V and J ends lost 0 bases and 0 bases respectively, with 10 bases between them. CDR1 is MGHRA and CDR2 is YSYEKL in the germline V gene. The CDR3 covers 16 residues.

This sequence joins TRBV5-3 and TRBJ2-2; possibly TRBD2 for D (6 bases). TRBV5-3 is an open reading frame whose function is uncertain. The CDR3 runs 12 residues. The ends were cut back, 5 bases at V and 7 bases at J, with 9 bases in the middle. The CDR3: CARSWGLGELFF. The DNA of the CDR3 is TGTGCCAGAAGTTGGGGACTCGGGGAGCTGTTTTTT.

The J gene is TRBJ2-5, the V gene TRBV7-9; D may correspond to TRBD1 or TRBD2 (6 bases each). Between the trimmed V and J ends, which lost 1 base and 5 bases, there was a span of 17 bases. CDR1 SEHNR and CDR2 FQNEAQ come from the germline V gene (reference sequence). The CDR3 has 16 amino acids. The CDR3 bases are TGTGCCAGCAGCTTAGTTGCGGGACAAGGGTTGGAGACCCAGTACTTC. Translating it yields CASSLVAGQGLETQYF.

The V and J genes are TRBV7-6 and TRBJ2-3; possible D gene TRBD2, 5 bases. There are 15 residues in the CDR3. In germline, CDR1 is SGHVS, CDR2 FNYEAQ. V was shortened by 5 bases and J by 2 bases, with 14 bases between the two germline ends. The CDR3 protein is CASSQMSGLTDTQYF. The CDR3 DNA is TGTGCCAGCAGCCAGATGTCTGGACTCACAGATACGCAGTATTTT. The entire variable domain, with the rest obtained from reference TRBV7-6 and TRBJ2-3, is as follows: GAGVSQSPRYKVTKRGQDVALRCDPISGHVSLYWYRQALGQGPEFLTYFNYEAQQDKSGLPNDRFSAERPEGSISTLTIQRTEQRDSAMYRCASSQMSGLTDTQYFGPGTRLTVL.

This chain connects TRBV2 to TRBJ1-3, with D possibly TRBD1 on 5 matching bases. With 1 base removed from V and 3 bases from J, the gap between germline ends came to 10 bases. Germline V lookup: CDR1 SNHLY, CDR2 FYNNEI. This CDR3 spans 15 amino acids. The chain's CDR3 is CASSEVGGSGNTIYF. The CDR3 nucleotides read TGTGCCAGCAGTGAAGTCGGGGGAAGTGGAAACACCATATATTTT.

This chain uses TRBV11-2 with TRBJ1-1; the match to TRBD1 covers 8 bases. Germline-derived CDR1 and CDR2 are SGHAT and FQNNGV. This CDR3 is 14 amino acids long. Trimming cost V 1 base and J 11 bases; bases outside gene matches: 9. The CDR3 DNA is TGTGCCAGCAGCTTAGGGTCTTATCAGGGGGCCGCTTTCTTT. It encodes CASSLGSYQGAAFF.

The chain recombines TRBV28 with TRBJ1-2; D is possibly TRBD1 (5 bases). Germline-derived CDR1 and CDR2 are MDHEN and SYDVKM. Between the trimmed V and J ends, which lost 2 bases and 4 bases, there was a span of 11 bases. CDR3 length: 14 amino acids. The CDR3, as DNA: TGTGCCAGCAGTTTACCAGGGTCCGGCTATGGCTACACCTTC. This sequence encodes CASSLPGSGYGYTF.

This chain joins TRBV9 and TRBJ1-3; TRBD1 matches 9 bases. The CDR3 loop spans 14 amino acids. The V and J ends lost 6 bases and 4 bases, in that order; junction bases with no gene match: 5. Germline CDR1 and CDR2: SGDLS and YYNGEE. The CDR3 sequence: CASKGQGGGNTIYF. The CDR3, as DNA: TGTGCCAGCAAGGGACAGGGCGGCGGAAACACCATATATTTT. The full variable domain, in which reference TRBV9 and TRBJ1-3 provide the parts outside the CDR3, is DSGVTQTPKHLITATGQRVTLRCSPRSGDLSVYWYQQSLDQGLQFLIQYYNGEERAKGNILERFSAQQFPDLHSELNLSSLELGDSALYFCASKGQGGGNTIYFGEGSWLTVV.

The CDR3 reads CSVTSGETQYF. Here the CDR3 DNA reads TGCAGCGTGACTAGCGGGGAGACCCAGTACTTC. The rearrangement joins TRBV29-1 to TRBJ2-5; 10 bases agree with TRBD2. The CDR3 has 11 residues. V lost 6 bases and J lost 5; bases outside the gene matches: 0. Looked up from germline, CDR1 is SQVTM and CDR2 is ANQGSEA. The whole variable domain, remainder taken from reference TRBV29-1 and TRBJ2-5, is SAVISQKPSRDICQRGTSLTIQCQVDSQVTMMFWYRQQPGQSLTLIATANQGSEATYESGFVIDKFPISRPNLTFSTLTVSNMSPEDSSIYLCSVTSGETQYFGPGTRLLVL.

The rearrangement links TRBV5-1 to TRBJ1-4; 8 bases match TRBD1. Germline V gene lookup returns CDR1 SGHRS and CDR2 YFSETQ. This CDR3 contains 15 residues. The V gene end was trimmed by 5 bases and the J gene end by 2 bases; junction bases not matched to a gene: 5. The DNA of the CDR3 is TGCGCCAGCAGTACGACAGGGGAGACTAATGAAAAACTGTTTTTT. Protein sequence: CASSTTGETNEKLFF. The whole variable domain, remainder taken from reference TRBV5-1 and TRBJ1-4, is KAGVTQTPRYLIKTRGQQVTLSCSPISGHRSVSWYQQTPGQGLQFLFEYFSETQRNKGNFPGRFSGRQFSNSRSEMNVSTLELGDSALYLCASSTTGETNEKLFFGSGTQLSVL.

V usage is TRBV28 and J usage is TRBJ1-1; a possible D gene is TRBD1 (5 bases). V lost 6 bases to trimming and J lost 4 bases, with 21 bases between them. Germline V gene sequence: CDR1 MDHEN, CDR2 SYDVKM. This CDR3 contains 16 residues. CDR3 coding DNA: TGTGCCAGCAGCACCGGACATGAAACGGGGGGCACTGAAGCTTTCTTT. Protein product: CASSTGHETGGTEAFF.

The V call is TRBV11-2, the J call TRBJ1-1; possibly TRBD1 for D (6 bases). Germline CDR1 reads SGHAT; CDR2 reads FQNNGV. The CDR3 is 14 amino acids. V was cut by 5 bases and J by 10 bases, with 20 bases left in between. For the CDR3, the DNA is TGTGCCAGCAGCCCTACGGCAGGGGAAGGGGTAGCTTTCTTT. Translated: CASSPTAGEGVAFF. Full variable domain (outside the CDR3, taken from reference TRBV11-2 and TRBJ1-1): EAGVAQSPRYKIIEKRQSVAFWCNPISGHATLYWYQQILGQGPKLLIQFQNNGVVDDSQLPKDRFSAERLKGVDSTLKIQPAKLEDSAVYLCASSPTAGEGVAFFGQGTRLTVV.

V usage is TRBV5-1 and J usage is TRBJ1-3; D ambiguous. The CDR3 extends over 15 amino acids. The germline V gene has CDR1 SGHRS and CDR2 YFSETQ. Between the trimmed V and J ends, which lost 1 base and 7 bases, there was a span of 15 bases. The CDR3 region is CASSLSSTGKNTIYF. Here the CDR3 DNA reads TGCGCCAGCAGCTTGTCGTCAACTGGAAAGAACACCATATATTTT.

V and J are TRBV29-1 and TRBJ1-2; D is undetermined. Germline-derived CDR1 and CDR2 are SQVTM and ANQGSEA. V lost 1 base, J lost 4 bases, and 10 bases lay in between. The CDR3 totals 13 residues. The CDR3: CSVEGPDRYGYTF. In DNA, the CDR3 is TGCAGCGTTGAAGGGCCAGACCGCTATGGCTACACCTTC.

The chain links TRBV5-6 to TRBJ1-1; D gene uncertain. Trimming took off 5 bases at V and 0 bases at J, with 8 bases between the two ends. CDR1 and CDR2 from the germline V gene are SGHDT and YYEEEE. This CDR3 comprises 13 residues. The CDR3 region has the DNA TGTGCCAGCAGGAAGACAATGAACACTGAAGCTTTCTTT. It specifies CASRKTMNTEAFF.

The chain is built from TRBV19 and TRBJ1-1, with D perhaps matching TRBD1 (5 bases). V lost 6 bases and J 7 bases, leaving 21 bases between the germline ends. The CDR3 runs to 15 residues. CDR1 and CDR2 (germline): LNHDA, SQIVND (reference sequence). In DNA form, the CDR3 reads TGTGCCAGTAGCATTGCCCCAGGGACTTTGAATGAAGCTTTCTTT. This codes for CASSIAPGTLNEAFF.

The V call is TRBV7-2, the J call TRBJ2-5; D ambiguous. Germline V CDR1 and CDR2: SGHTA, FQGNSA. The V end was cut by 3 bases, the J end by 4 bases, with 9 bases between. There are 13 residues in the CDR3. The CDR3 sequence is CASSFNLIETQYF. The CDR3 DNA reads as TGTGCCAGCAGCTTCAATCTCATAGAGACCCAGTACTTC. Drawing the rest from reference TRBV7-2 and TRBJ2-5, the complete variable domain is GAGVSQSPSNKVTEKGKDVELRCDPISGHTALYWYRQSLGQGLEFLIYFQGNSAPDKSGLPSDRFSAERTGGSVSTLTIQRTQQEDSAVYLCASSFNLIETQYFGPGTRLLVL.